This T cell receptor (beta chain) was identified during a study of CD8 T cells in ankylosing spondylitis. Findings and limits, study-wide: Among TCR beta sequences, a motif of roughly 8 highly homologous variants appeared characteristic of ankylosing spondylitis blood. From matched ankylosing spondylitis synovial fluid, disease-linked clones were reportedly recovered at significantly enriched levels. Disease-linked clones were CD8+ and relatively rare in peripheral blood.

Notes on this clonotype: Its specificity is unknown.

V was trimmed by 3 bases and J by 2 bases, leaving 14 bases between them. This CDR3 is built from 15 residues. The germline gives CDR1 LNHDA, CDR2 SQIVND (reference sequence). Libraries for TCR beta were made by quantitative 5'-RACE with molecular barcodes. TCRdb analysed the 5' RACE reads with MiXCR anew, one entry per CDR3 protein. The sample contains 200,000 to 250,000 distinct CDR3 sequences, 10% to 13% of which appear only once. The chain links TRBV19 to TRBJ2-7; D is perhaps TRBD2 (5 bases). This TCR was sampled from a male donor with ankylosing spondylitis or in good health (not recorded which). Sequencing was performed on blood, either unsorted or a sorted T cell fraction (not recorded which). DNA for the CDR3: TGTGCCAGTAGTATTGGATCCGGGGATCCCTACGAGCAGTACTTC. Amino acid sequence: CASSIGSGDPYEQYF.